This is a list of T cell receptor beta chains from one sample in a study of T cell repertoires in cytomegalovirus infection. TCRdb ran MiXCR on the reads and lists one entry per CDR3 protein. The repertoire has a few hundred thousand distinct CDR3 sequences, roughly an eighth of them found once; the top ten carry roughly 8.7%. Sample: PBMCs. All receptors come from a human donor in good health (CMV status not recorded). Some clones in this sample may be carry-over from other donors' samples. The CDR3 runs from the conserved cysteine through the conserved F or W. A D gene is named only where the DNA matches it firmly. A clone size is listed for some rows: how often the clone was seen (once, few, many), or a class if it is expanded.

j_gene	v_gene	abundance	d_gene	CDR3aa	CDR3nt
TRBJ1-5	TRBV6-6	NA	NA	CASSKRQPQHF	TGTGCCAGCAGTAAGCGGCAGCCCCAGCATTTT
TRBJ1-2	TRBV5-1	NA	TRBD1	CASSPTGDNYGYTF	TGCGCCAGCAGCCCGACAGGGGATAACTATGGCTACACCTTC
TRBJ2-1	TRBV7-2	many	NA	CASSLRGIAEQFF	TGTGCCAGCAGCTTACGGGGTATCGCTGAGCAGTTCTTC
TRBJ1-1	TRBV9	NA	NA	CASSVGQEGMRTEAFF	TGTGCCAGCAGCGTAGGTCAAGAGGGAATGAGGACTGAAGCTTTCTTT
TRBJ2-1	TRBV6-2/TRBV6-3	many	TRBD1	CASRPRTGGQASSYNEQFF	TGTGCCAGCAGACCCCGGACAGGGGGCCAGGCTAGCTCCTACAATGAGCAGTTCTTC
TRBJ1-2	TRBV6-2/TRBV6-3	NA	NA	CASSRGEYDYTF	TGTGCCAGCAGCCGTGGGGAGTATGACTACACCTTC
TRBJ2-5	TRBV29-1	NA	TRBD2	CSVGGGSGETQYF	TGCAGCGTCGGGGGGGGGTCTGGCGAGACCCAGTACTTC
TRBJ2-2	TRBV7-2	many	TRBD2	CASSLVASGSKAGELFF	TGTGCCAGCAGCTTAGTAGCTAGCGGGAGTAAAGCCGGGGAGCTGTTTTTT
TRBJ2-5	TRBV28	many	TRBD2	CASSLLAGEAETQYF	TGTGCCAGCAGTCTACTAGCGGGAGAGGCAGAGACCCAGTACTTC
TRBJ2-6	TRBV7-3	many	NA	CASKDITGANVLTF	TGTGCCAGCAAAGATATTACCGGGGCCAACGTCCTGACTTTC
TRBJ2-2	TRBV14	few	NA	CASSQEARGLKSGELFF	TGTGCCAGCAGCCAAGAGGCACGCGGGTTGAAGTCCGGGGAGCTGTTTTTT
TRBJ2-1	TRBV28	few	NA	CASSLPLNEQFF	TGTGCCAGCAGTTTACCCCTCAATGAGCAGTTCTTC
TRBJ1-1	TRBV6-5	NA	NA	CASSRGGRYTEAFF	TGTGCCAGCAGTCGGGGGGGGCGGTACACTGAAGCTTTCTTT
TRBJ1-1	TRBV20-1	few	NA	CSARVIPAEAFF	TGCAGTGCTAGAGTTATCCCGGCCGAAGCTTTCTTT
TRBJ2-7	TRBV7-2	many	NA	CASSLAGAPSYEQYF	TGTGCCAGCAGCTTAGCGGGGGCCCCCTCCTACGAGCAGTACTTC
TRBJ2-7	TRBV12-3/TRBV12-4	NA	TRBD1	CASSLPGQGGSEQYF	TGTGCCAGCAGTTTACCCGGACAGGGAGGAAGCGAGCAGTACTTC
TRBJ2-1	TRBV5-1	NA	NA	CASSLGAGQGYNEQFF	TGCGCCAGCAGCTTGGGCGCGGGGCAGGGGTACAATGAGCAGTTCTTC
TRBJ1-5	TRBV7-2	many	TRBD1	CASSLGGTGGEGNQPQHF	TGTGCCAGCAGCTTAGGGGGGACAGGGGGCGAAGGCAATCAGCCCCAGCATTTT
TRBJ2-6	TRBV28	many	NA	CASSLAGHSGANVLTF	TGTGCCAGCAGTTTAGCGGGACATTCCGGGGCCAACGTCCTGACTTTC
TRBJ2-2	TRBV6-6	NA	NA	CASSRANTGELFF	TGTGCCAGCAGCCGAGCGAACACCGGGGAGCTGTTTTTT
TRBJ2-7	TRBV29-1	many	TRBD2	CSASSGRSREQYF	TGCAGCGCCAGTAGCGGGAGATCGAGGGAGCAGTACTTC
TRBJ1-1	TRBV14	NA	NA	CASSQVLWEAFF	TGTGCCAGCAGCCAAGTATTATGGGAAGCTTTCTTT
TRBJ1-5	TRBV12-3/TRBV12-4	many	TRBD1	CASSSTGGRGNQPQHF	TGTGCCAGCAGTTCTACAGGGGGCAGGGGCAATCAGCCCCAGCATTTT
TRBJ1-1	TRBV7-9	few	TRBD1	CASSRVTGTGAGEAFF	TGTGCCAGCAGCCGAGTGACCGGGACAGGAGCTGGTGAAGCTTTCTTT
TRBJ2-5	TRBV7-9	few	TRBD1	CASSLGDRSRQETQYF	TGTGCCAGCAGCTTAGGGGACAGGTCAAGGCAAGAGACCCAGTACTTC
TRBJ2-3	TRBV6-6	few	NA	CASSQASSGDTQYF	TGTGCCAGCAGCCAAGCGAGTTCGGGAGATACGCAGTATTTT
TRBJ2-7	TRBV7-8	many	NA	CASSLVAPGEHEQYF	TGTGCCAGCAGCTTAGTGGCTCCAGGGGAGCACGAGCAGTACTTC
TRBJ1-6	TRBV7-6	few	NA	CASSGENTPLHF	TGTGCCAGCAGCGGGGAAAATACACCCCTCCACTTT
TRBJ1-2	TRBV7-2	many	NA	CASSLEGVAYGYTF	TGTGCCAGCAGCTTAGAGGGGGTCGCTTATGGCTACACCTTC
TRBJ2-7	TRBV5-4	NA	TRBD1	CASSLKTGNLYEQYF	TGTGCCAGCAGCTTGAAGACAGGGAACCTCTACGAGCAGTACTTC
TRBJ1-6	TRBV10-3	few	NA	CAISQGSSYNSPLHF	TGTGCCATCAGCCAGGGGAGCTCCTATAATTCACCCCTCCACTTT
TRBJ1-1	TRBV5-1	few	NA	CASSLATGAATEAFF	TGCGCCAGCAGCTTGGCGACGGGTGCGGCCACTGAAGCTTTCTTT
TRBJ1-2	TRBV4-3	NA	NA	CASSQDLPSYGYTF	TGCGCCAGCAGCCAAGATCTTCCGTCCTATGGCTACACCTTC